This T cell receptor (beta chain) emerged from a study of blood T cell repertoires in COVID-19. Study-wide context: Both acute and convalescent COVID-19 samples were obtained from the United States, Italy and Spain. In each case, the material was cDNA or gDNA derived from T cells, B-cell-depleted T cells, or PBMCs.

V was shortened by 6 bases and J by 8 bases, with 13 bases between the two germline ends. CDR3 size: 13 residues. Germline V gene lookup returns CDR1 SNHLY and CDR2 FYNNEI. Original handling: Nucleated cell number was recorded as an estimate derived from reference gene primer amplification. Profiled with immunoSEQ multiplex PCR; TCRdb holds only in-frame clones, not every one. That table supplies the V and J calls and clone size; D and trimming were determined from the DNA. Among approximately 100,000 clones, 71% were seen once, and the ten largest hold 0.9%. The chain joins TRBV2 to TRBJ1-4, with TRBD1 as a possible D gene (5 bases). The sequence was collected from a human donor with acute or convalescent COVID-19. The donor label of this sample is uncertain. The sequenced sample was peripheral blood. CDR3 DNA sequence: TGTGCCAGCAGGGTGGGGCGCCAGGAAAAACTGTTTTTT. Its protein is CASRVGRQEKLFF.